What follows are 20 T cell receptor beta chains derived from one specimen sequenced in a study of neurological immune-mediated disorders. TCRdb ran MiXCR on the 5' RACE reads and lists one entry per CDR3 protein. The table lists roughly 74,000 distinct CDR3 sequences, less than 5.5% of them singletons, with roughly 7.4% in the top ten. The specimen sequenced was PBMCs. The receptors come from a man aged 18 to 30 with multiple sclerosis.

This clonotype was seen many times. The V call is TRBV5-1, the J call TRBJ1-2; unclear D gene. The germline V and J ends were trimmed by 4 bases and 1 base, with 17 bases remaining between them. The CDR3 is 16 amino acids. Germline V gene lookup returns CDR1 SGHRS and CDR2 YFSETQ. CDR3 sequence: CASSLKQTVLNYGYTF. As DNA, the CDR3 is TGCGCCAGCAGCCTGAAGCAAACAGTGCTTAACTATGGCTACACCTTC.

The table lists this clonotype with many counts. The chain uses TRBV14 and TRBJ2-1; 8 bases fit TRBD2. After removal of 7 bases from V and 3 bases from J, the junction contained 5 bases not matched to a gene. This CDR3 region has 14 residues. Germline V gene data show CDR1 as SGHDN and CDR2 as FVKESK. The CDR3 loop reads CASNPGTSYNEQFF. The DNA for the CDR3 is TGTGCCAGCAACCCGGGGACTAGCTACAATGAGCAGTTCTTC.

This clonotype was detected many times. V gene TRBV9 combines with J gene TRBJ1-3, with D perhaps matching TRBD1 (5 bases). There are 15 residues in the CDR3. Germline V gene sequence: CDR1 SGDLS, CDR2 YYNGEE. The V end lost 4 bases, the J end lost 3 bases, and 14 bases lay between the germline ends. The CDR3 sequence is CASSPGTSVGNTIYF. The DNA for the CDR3 is TGTGCCAGCAGCCCGGGGACTTCCGTTGGAAACACCATATATTTT.

The rearrangement links TRBV20-1 to TRBJ2-3, with D unresolved. Germline loops: CDR1 DFQATT, CDR2 SNEGSKA (reference sequence). The CDR3 covers 13 residues. The CDR3 DNA reads as TGCAGCCAAAAAGACACAAGCACAGATACGCAGTATTTT. As protein: CSQKDTSTDTQYF.

J is TRBJ1-5 and V is TRBV6-6; maybe TRBD1 (5 bases). CDR1 is MNHNY, CDR2 SVGAGI, per germline (reference sequence). Trimming shortened V by 0 bases and J by 6 bases, and 12 bases separated the two germline ends. The CDR3 has 15 residues. CDR3 region: CASSYSGRSTQPQHF. DNA of the CDR3: TGTGCCAGCAGTTACTCGGGACGTAGTACTCAGCCCCAGCATTTT.

Regarding this clonotype: This may stem from a read error, because a much larger clone lies one nucleotide away. V gene TRBV5-1 combines with J gene TRBJ2-3; possibly TRBD2 for D (6 bases). CDR1 SGHRS and CDR2 YFSETQ come from the germline V gene. The CDR3 has 14 residues. Trimming took off 2 bases at V and 4 bases at J, with 11 bases between the two ends. CDR3 in amino acids: CASSFLAKPDTQYF. CDR3 DNA: TGCGCCAGCAGCTTCCTAGCGAAGCCAGATACGCAGTATTTT.

This clonotype was seen ten or more times. The J gene is TRBJ2-2, the V gene TRBV12-3 or TRBV12-4; D could derive from TRBD1 or TRBD2 (6 bases each). The CDR3 is 15 amino acids. V was clipped by 1 base and J by 5 bases, with 11 bases between them. The CDR3 spells CASSLGGGNTGELFF. CDR3 nucleotides: TGTGCCAGCAGTTTAGGAGGGGGGAATACCGGGGAGCTGTTTTTT.

Ten or more counts support this clonotype. CDR3 residues: CATSDQREGVEETQYF. CDR3 DNA: TGTGCCACCAGTGATCAAAGGGAGGGGGTGGAAGAGACCCAGTACTTC. The V and J genes are TRBV24-1 and TRBJ2-5; D might be TRBD2 (7 bases). Germline CDR1 and CDR2: KGHDR and SFDVKD. Trimming cost V 3 bases and J 3 bases, with 16 bases left between them. The CDR3 covers 16 residues.

This clonotype showed up many times. V gene TRBV20-1 combines with J gene TRBJ2-2, with 7 bases identical to TRBD1. CDR1 and CDR2 (germline): DFQATT, SNEGSKA (reference sequence). The CDR3 consists of 14 residues. V was pared by 5 bases and J by 5 bases, with 8 bases of the junction left unmatched. Here the CDR3 reads CSARQGTSTGELFF. CDR3 bases: TGCAGTGCTCGACAGGGAACGTCGACCGGGGAGCTGTTTTTT.

This clonotype was seen ten or more times. The CDR3 region is CATSRSTDTQYF. The DNA for the CDR3 is TGTGCCACCAGCAGAAGCACAGATACGCAGTATTTT. J is TRBJ2-3 and V is TRBV15; D uncertain. Looked up from germline, CDR1 is LNHNV and CDR2 is YYDKDF (reference sequence). The V end was cut by 2 bases, the J end by 0 bases, with 0 bases between. The CDR3 consists of 12 residues.

This chain joins TRBV2 and TRBJ1-5; D not resolved. Germline V gives CDR1 SNHLY, CDR2 FYNNEI. V lost 10 bases, J lost 3 bases, and 19 bases lay in between. The CDR3 runs 15 residues. This CDR3 reads CATSSDSSPNQPQHF. CDR3 DNA sequence: TGTGCCACATCCAGCGACTCATCCCCCAATCAGCCCCAGCATTTT.

There are many counts of this clonotype. J is TRBJ2-7 and V is TRBV5-1; D unresolved. The CDR3 covers 14 residues. Germline V CDR1 and CDR2: SGHRS, YFSETQ. Trimming shortened V by 1 base and J by 3 bases, and 11 bases separated the two germline ends. CDR3 amino acids: CASSLSLRDYEQYF. The CDR3 coding sequence is TGCGCCAGCAGCTTGAGTCTGAGAGACTACGAGCAGTACTTC.

This clonotype occurred many times. The CDR3 region is CASSPARNQPQHF. CDR3 coding DNA: TGCGCCAGCAGCCCCGCGCGGAATCAGCCCCAGCATTTT. This rearrangement joins TRBV4-3 to TRBJ1-5; D unclear. CDR1 is LGHNA, CDR2 YSLEER, per germline. V gave up 4 bases and J gave up 4 bases, with 8 bases separating them. The CDR3 contains 13 residues.

This clonotype has at least ten counts. The chain is built from TRBV7-9 and TRBJ2-1, with 12 bases that match TRBD2. This CDR3 has 18 residues. The germline V gene has CDR1 SEHNR and CDR2 FQNEAQ (reference sequence). V lost 7 bases to trimming and J lost 4 bases; unmatched junction nucleotides: 14. The CDR3: CASTPSTSGRAEYNEQFF. The CDR3 DNA is TGTGCCAGCACCCCCTCGACTAGCGGGAGAGCGGAGTACAATGAGCAGTTCTTC.

At least ten counts were recorded for this clonotype. J is TRBJ2-7 and V is TRBV5-1, with 10 bases fitting TRBD1. CDR1 is SGHRS and CDR2 is YFSETQ in the germline V gene. Unmatched junction bases numbered 7, after V lost 4 bases and J lost 6 bases. This CDR3 spans 14 amino acids. CDR3 coding DNA: TGCGCCAGCAGCCCGAGGACAGGGGGGAGCGAGCAGTACTTC. This sequence encodes CASSPRTGGSEQYF.

This clonotype came up many times. This chain joins TRBV3-1 and TRBJ1-1; no reliable D call. The V end was cut by 5 bases, the J end by 1 base, with 8 bases between. The germline V gene encodes CDR1 LGHDT and CDR2 YNNKEL (reference sequence). This CDR3 spans 13 amino acids. CDR3 region: CASSARENTEAFF. Here the CDR3 DNA reads TGTGCCAGCAGCGCCCGGGAGAACACTGAAGCTTTCTTT.

This clonotype was seen at least ten times. This chain links TRBV20-1 with TRBJ2-7; TRBD2 matches at 9 bases. This CDR3 spans 15 amino acids. Germline CDR1 is DFQATT and CDR2 is SNEGSKA (reference sequence). The V segment lost 1 base and the J segment 2 bases; nucleotides outside the gene matches: 6. CDR3: CSARGAGGPPYEQYF. DNA for the CDR3: TGCAGTGCTAGAGGGGCGGGAGGGCCCCCCTACGAGCAGTACTTC.

In regard to this clonotype: Just one base apart from a much larger clone, this may be a read error. CDR3 in DNA: TGTGCCAACAGCTCGAGAGTAGAGGCAGATACGCAGTATTTT. Translation gives CANSSRVEADTQYF. The chain carries TRBV7-9 and TRBJ2-3; D not certain. The CDR3 runs 14 residues. From germline, CDR1 is SEHNR and CDR2 FQNEAQ (reference sequence).

This clonotype appeared many times. V gene TRBV20-1 combines with J gene TRBJ2-1; TRBD2 matches 9 bases. Germline CDR1 is DFQATT and CDR2 is SNEGSKA (reference sequence). The CDR3 contains 12 residues. V lost 6 bases to trimming and J lost 13 bases; unmatched junction nucleotides: 10. CDR3 region: CSALGLAHSQFF. The CDR3 bases are TGCAGTGCCTTGGGACTAGCCCACTCTCAGTTCTTC.

The sample holds many counts of this clonotype. The V gene is TRBV20-1, the J gene TRBJ2-3, with a weak D call TRBD1 (5 bases). The germline gives CDR1 DFQATT, CDR2 SNEGSKA (reference sequence). The CDR3 runs 17 residues. The ends were cut back, 2 bases at V and 3 bases at J, with 21 bases in the middle. This chain's CDR3 is CSARPYTPETDTDTQYF. DNA for the CDR3: TGCAGTGCTAGACCATACACCCCGGAGACAGATACAGATACGCAGTATTTT.